A single T cell receptor (beta chain) is shown here with its context. What it binds is not known. TCRdb reprocessed the 5' RACE reads via MiXCR and lists one record per CDR3 protein. Among under 800,000 distinct CDR3 sequences listed, 21% were seen once. Germline lookup yields CDR1 SEHNR and CDR2 FQNEAQ (reference sequence). The CDR3 is 15 amino acids. V lost 4 bases and J lost 4, with 15 bases in between. The sample originates from a study of identical twins. Study results and caveats: Fewer insertions were carried by abundant cord blood beta clonotypes, but none was seen in memory repertoires.

These data are also associated with another study on T cells expressing NK-cell markers. That publication notes: All TCR beta repertoires analysed originated from sorted CD3+CD56+NKG2C+, CD3+CD56+NKG2C- and CD3+CD56-NKG2C+ T cells. Expanded NKG2C+ T cell clones were not confirmed as HCMV-specific.

Sequenced material: PBMCs. The source of this sequence is a woman between 18 and 30 years old in good health. The chain recombines TRBV7-9 with TRBJ2-3; maybe TRBD1 (6 bases). CDR3 loop: CASSSKDRNADTQYF. Here the CDR3 DNA reads TGTGCCAGCAGCTCTAAGGACAGAAACGCAGATACGCAGTATTTT.